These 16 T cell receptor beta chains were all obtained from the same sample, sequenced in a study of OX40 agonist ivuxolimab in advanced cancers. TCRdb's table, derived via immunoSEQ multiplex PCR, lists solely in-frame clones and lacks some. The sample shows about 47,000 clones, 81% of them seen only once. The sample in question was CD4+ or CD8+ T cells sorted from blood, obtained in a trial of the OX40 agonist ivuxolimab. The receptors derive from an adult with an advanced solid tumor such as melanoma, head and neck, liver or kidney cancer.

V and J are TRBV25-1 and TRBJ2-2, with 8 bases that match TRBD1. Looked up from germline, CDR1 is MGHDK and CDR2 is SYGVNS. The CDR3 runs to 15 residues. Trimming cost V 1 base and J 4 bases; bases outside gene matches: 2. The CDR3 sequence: CASSELGTGTGELFF. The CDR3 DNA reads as TGTGCCAGCAGTGAATTGGGGACAGGCACCGGGGAGCTGTTTTTT.

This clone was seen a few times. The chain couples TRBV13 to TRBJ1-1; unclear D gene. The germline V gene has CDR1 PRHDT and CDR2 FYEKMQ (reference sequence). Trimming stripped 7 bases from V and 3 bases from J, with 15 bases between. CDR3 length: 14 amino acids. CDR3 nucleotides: TGTGCCAGCACCCTCCGGACCGCGTACACTGAAGCTTTCTTT. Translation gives CASTLRTAYTEAFF.

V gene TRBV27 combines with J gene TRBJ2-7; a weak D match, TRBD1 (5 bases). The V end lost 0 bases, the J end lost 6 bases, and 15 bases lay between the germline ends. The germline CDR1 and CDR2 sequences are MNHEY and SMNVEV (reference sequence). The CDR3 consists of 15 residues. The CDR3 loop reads CASSLSMGRRGEQYV. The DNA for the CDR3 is TGTGCCAGCAGTTTATCGATGGGGCGGCGAGGCGAGCAGTACGTC.

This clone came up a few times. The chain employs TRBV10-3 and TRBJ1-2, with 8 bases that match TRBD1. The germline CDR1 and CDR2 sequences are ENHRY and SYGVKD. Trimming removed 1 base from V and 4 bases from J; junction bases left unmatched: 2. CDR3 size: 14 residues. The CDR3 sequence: CAISELTGVYGYTF. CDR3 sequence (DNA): TGTGCCATCAGTGAGTTGACAGGGGTCTATGGCTACACCTTC.

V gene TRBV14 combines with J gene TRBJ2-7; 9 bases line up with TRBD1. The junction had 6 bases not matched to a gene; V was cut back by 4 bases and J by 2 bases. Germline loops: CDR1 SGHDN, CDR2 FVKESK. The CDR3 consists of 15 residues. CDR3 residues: CASSPRTGDAYEQYF. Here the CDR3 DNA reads TGTGCCAGCAGCCCCAGGACAGGGGACGCCTACGAGCAGTACTTC.

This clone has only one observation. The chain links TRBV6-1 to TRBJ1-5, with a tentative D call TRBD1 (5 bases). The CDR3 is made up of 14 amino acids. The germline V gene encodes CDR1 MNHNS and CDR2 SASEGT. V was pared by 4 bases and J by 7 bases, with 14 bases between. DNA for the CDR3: TGTGCCAGCAGTGGAAGCGGGACCGTCCAGCCCCAGCATTTT. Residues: CASSGSGTVQPQHF.

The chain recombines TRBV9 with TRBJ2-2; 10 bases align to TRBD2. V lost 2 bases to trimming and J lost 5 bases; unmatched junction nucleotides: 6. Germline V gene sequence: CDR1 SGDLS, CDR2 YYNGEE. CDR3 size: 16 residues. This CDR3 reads CASSVGTSVYTGELFF. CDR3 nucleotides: TGTGCCAGCAGCGTGGGGACTAGCGTGTATACCGGGGAGCTGTTTTTT.

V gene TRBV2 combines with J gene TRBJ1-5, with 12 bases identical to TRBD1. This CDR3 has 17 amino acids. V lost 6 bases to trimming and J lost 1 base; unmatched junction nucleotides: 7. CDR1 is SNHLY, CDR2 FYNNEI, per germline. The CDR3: CASSDAGTGGSNQPQHF. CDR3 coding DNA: TGTGCCAGCAGCGACGCGGGGACAGGGGGCAGCAATCAGCCCCAGCATTTT.

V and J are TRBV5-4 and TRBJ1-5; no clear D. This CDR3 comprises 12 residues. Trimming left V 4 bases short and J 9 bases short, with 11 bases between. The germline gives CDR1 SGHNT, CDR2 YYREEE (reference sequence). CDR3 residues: CASSLGEGPQHF. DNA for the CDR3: TGTGCCAGCAGCCTTGGGGAGGGGCCCCAGCATTTT.

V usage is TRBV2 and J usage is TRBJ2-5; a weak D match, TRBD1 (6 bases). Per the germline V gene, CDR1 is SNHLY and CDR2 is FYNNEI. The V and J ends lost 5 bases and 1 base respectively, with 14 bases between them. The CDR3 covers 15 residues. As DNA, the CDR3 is TGTGCCAGCAGTTCGGATACAGGGTTCCAAGAGACCCAGTACTTC. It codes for CASSSDTGFQETQYF.

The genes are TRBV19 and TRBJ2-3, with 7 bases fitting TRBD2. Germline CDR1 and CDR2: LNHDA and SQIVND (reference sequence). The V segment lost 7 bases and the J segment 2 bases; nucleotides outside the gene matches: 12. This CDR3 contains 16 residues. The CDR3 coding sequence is TGTGCCAGTAACAACTACATCGGGGGGTCCACAGATACGCAGTATTTT. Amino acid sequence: CASNNYIGGSTDTQYF.

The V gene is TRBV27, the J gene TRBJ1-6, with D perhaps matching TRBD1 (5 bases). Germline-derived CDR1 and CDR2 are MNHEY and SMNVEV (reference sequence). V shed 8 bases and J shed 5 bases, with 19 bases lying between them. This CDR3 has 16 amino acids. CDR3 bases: TGTGCCAGCTCACAAATGGGACCGGCGGATAATTCACCCCTCCACTTT. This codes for CASSQMGPADNSPLHF.

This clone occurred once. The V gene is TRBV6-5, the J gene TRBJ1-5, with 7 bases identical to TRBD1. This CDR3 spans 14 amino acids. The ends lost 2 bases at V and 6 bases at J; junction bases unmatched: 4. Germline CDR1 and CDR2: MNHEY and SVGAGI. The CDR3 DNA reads TGTGCCAGCAGTTACAGACAGGGTCGTCAGCCCCAGCATTTT. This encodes CASSYRQGRQPQHF.

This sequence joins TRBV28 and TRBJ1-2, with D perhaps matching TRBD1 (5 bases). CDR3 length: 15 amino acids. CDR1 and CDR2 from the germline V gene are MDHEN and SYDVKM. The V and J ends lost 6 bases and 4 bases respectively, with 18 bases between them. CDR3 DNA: TGTGCCAGCAGCAGGGACGGAGTATCCCTCTATGGCTACACCTTC. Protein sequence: CASSRDGVSLYGYTF.

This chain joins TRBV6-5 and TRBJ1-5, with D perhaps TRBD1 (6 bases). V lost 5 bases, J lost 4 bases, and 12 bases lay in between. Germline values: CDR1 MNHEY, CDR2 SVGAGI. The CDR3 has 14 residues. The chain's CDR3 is CASSPTGNNQPQHF. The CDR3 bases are TGTGCCAGCAGTCCAACAGGGAATAATCAGCCCCAGCATTTT.

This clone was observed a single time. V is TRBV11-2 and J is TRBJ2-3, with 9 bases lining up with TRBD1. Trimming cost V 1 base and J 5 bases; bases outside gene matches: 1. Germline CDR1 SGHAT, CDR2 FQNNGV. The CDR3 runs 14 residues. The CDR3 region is CASSLGTGVDTQYF. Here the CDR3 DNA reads TGTGCCAGCAGCTTAGGGACAGGGGTAGATACGCAGTATTTT.